This TCR beta chain was profiled in a study of Tregs in tolerant kidney transplant recipients. Germline V gives CDR1 LNHDA, CDR2 SQIVND (reference sequence). The CDR3 covers 15 residues. Losses at the gene ends were 5 bases for V and 5 bases for J; bases not matched to a gene: 6. Using immunoSEQ multiplex PCR, the repertoire was profiled, and TCRdb retains in-frame clones only, with some absent. The table records about 110,000 clones, around 90% of them present only once. Sequencing used CD4+ T cells from blood, obtained before the transplant. The chain combines TRBV19 with TRBJ2-2, with 9 nucleotides matching TRBD1. The receptor was isolated from a human donor who received a combined kidney and bone marrow transplant. The CDR3, as DNA: TGTGCCAGTAGTCGTTGGGACAGGGAAACCGGGGAGCTGTTTTTT. This codes for CASSRWDRETGELFF.